Shown below are 8 T cell receptor beta chains from a single sample sequenced in a study of a mutant IDH1 vaccine in newly diagnosed glioma. Time point in this sample: week 5, during vaccination. A 20-mer mutant IDH1 peptide at 300 ug was injected subcutaneously with topical imiquimod. These receptors' targets are unknown. This table comes from immunoSEQ multiplex PCR, and its TCRdb copy is limited to in-frame clones, with some not included. The sample lists around 52,000 clones; roughly 73% were seen once. Source: PBMCs, taken from a glioma patient whose treatment included an IDH1 peptide vaccine. The receptors derive from a woman between 40 and 50 years old with glioma.

The CDR3 coding sequence is TGTGCCAGTTACTCTGGAAACACCATATATTTT. Its protein is CASYSGNTIYF. The V and J genes are TRBV30 and TRBJ1-3; D gene uncertain. The germline V gene has CDR1 GTSNPN and CDR2 SVGIG (reference sequence). The CDR3 is 11 residues long. The V end lost 8 bases, the J end lost 0 bases, and 5 bases lay between the germline ends.

This chain connects TRBV5-1 to TRBJ1-1; tentatively, D is TRBD1 (6 bases). Germline V CDR1 and CDR2: SGHRS, YFSETQ. The CDR3 sequence is 14 residues long. V shed 4 bases and J shed 3 bases, with 13 bases lying between them. This CDR3 is CASSHRGLDTEAFF. In DNA, the CDR3 is TGCGCCAGCAGCCATAGGGGGTTGGACACTGAAGCTTTCTTT.

Here the CDR3 reads CASTTGTLRSTDTQYF. In nucleotides, the CDR3 is TGTGCCAGCACCACCGGGACATTAAGGTCCACAGATACGCAGTATTTT. V and J are TRBV7-9 and TRBJ2-3, with a weak D call TRBD1 (6 bases). CDR1 SEHNR and CDR2 FQNEAQ come from the germline V gene (reference sequence). This CDR3 spans 16 amino acids. The V gene lost 7 bases and the J gene lost 2 bases, with 19 bases spanning the gap.

V is TRBV5-4 and J is TRBJ2-5; the match to TRBD2 covers 11 bases. With V trimmed by 4 bases and J by 1 base, 6 bases remained unmatched. Per germline, CDR1 SGHNT and CDR2 YYREEE (reference sequence). This CDR3 is built from 16 residues. The CDR3 here is CASSPTSGGRQETQYF. The CDR3 DNA follows: TGTGCCAGCAGCCCCACTAGCGGGGGACGCCAAGAGACCCAGTACTTC.

The genes are TRBV4-1 and TRBJ2-5; 12 bases fit TRBD2. This CDR3 comprises 17 residues. V shed 4 bases, J shed 10 bases, and the junction held 16 bases outside the gene matches. CDR1 and CDR2 from the germline V gene are MGHRA and YSYEKL. The CDR3 DNA reads TGCGCCAGCAGCCCTATATTACTAGCGGGGGGACGGGAGGGCCAGTACTTC. It translates to CASSPILLAGGREGQYF.

The chain has TRBV5-6 and TRBJ1-2; 7 nucleotides match TRBD1. Trimming took 3 bases from V and 3 from J; bases not matched to a gene: 11. The germline V gene encodes CDR1 SGHDT and CDR2 YYEEEE. This CDR3 is 16 amino acids long. The CDR3 DNA follows: TGTGCCAGCAGCTCACAGGGGAACCTCCCGTACTATGGCTACACCTTC. This translates into CASSSQGNLPYYGYTF.

The sample holds a few counts of this clone. V usage is TRBV5-1 and J usage is TRBJ1-5; possibly TRBD1 for D (6 bases). The germline V gene encodes CDR1 SGHRS and CDR2 YFSETQ. The CDR3 covers 15 residues. V lost 1 base and J lost 1, with 9 bases in between. CDR3: CASSLTGSSNQPQHF. In DNA, the CDR3 is TGCGCCAGCAGCTTGACAGGGTCCAGCAATCAGCCCCAGCATTTT.

The chain joins TRBV6-6 to TRBJ1-4; 7 bases are a match to TRBD1. CDR1 is MNHNY, CDR2 SVGAGI, per germline (reference sequence). The trim removed 4 bases at V and 6 bases at J, leaving 8 bases unmatched. This CDR3 contains 15 residues. The CDR3 DNA reads as TGTGCCAGCAGTTCCCCCCGGGACAGCTATGAAAAACTGTTTTTT. It translates to CASSSPRDSYEKLFF.